The 18 T cell receptor beta chains in this list originate from one sample, sequenced in a study of early T cells in non-severe SARS-CoV-2 infection (dated by TCRdb to the early 2020s). The receptor library was made with 5' RACE. The data were produced on a NextSeq 500. TCRdb reprocessing: public reads trimmed at Q25 with fastp, clones called with MiXCR, in-frame beta chains kept. Identical CDR3 proteins give one entry, which carries the most common genes and DNA. This sample holds 80,000 to 95,000 distinct CDR3 sequences; about 15% were observed only once. Jointly, the top ten make up roughly 6.5% of the sample. The material sequenced was whole blood. These receptors were obtained from an adult who was a healthcare worker with PCR-confirmed SARS-CoV-2 infection or an uninfected control (not recorded which).

Here the CDR3 DNA reads TGCAGTGCTAGTCCCGGCGGGGGGGCCGGAGAGACCCAGTACTTC. As protein: CSASPGGGAGETQYF. The genes are TRBV20-1 and TRBJ2-5; 9 nucleotides match TRBD2. The CDR3 consists of 15 residues. Per germline, CDR1 DFQATT and CDR2 SNEGSKA (reference sequence). The J segment lost 4 bases and the V segment lost 3 bases, leaving 9 bases of the junction unmatched.

This clonotype was detected only a few times. The gene calls are TRBV7-6 and TRBJ2-7; 9 nucleotides line up with TRBD1. The CDR3 covers 15 residues. The V and J ends lost 5 bases and 3 bases, in that order; junction bases with no gene match: 8. The germline V gene has CDR1 SGHVS and CDR2 FNYEAQ. CDR3 DNA sequence: TGTGCCAGCAGCCCAAGCCCGGGACAGGGCTACGAGCAGTACTTC. It specifies CASSPSPGQGYEQYF.

V is TRBV3-1 and J is TRBJ1-1; no reliable D call. The germline V and J ends were trimmed by 0 bases and 4 bases, with 12 bases remaining between them. Germline V CDR1 and CDR2: LGHDT, YNNKEL (reference sequence). The CDR3 loop spans 15 amino acids. The CDR3 sequence is CASSQDLVGLTEAFF. The DNA of the CDR3 is TGTGCCAGCAGCCAAGATCTCGTTGGCCTCACTGAAGCTTTCTTT. Full variable domain (rest looked up from reference TRBV3-1 and TRBJ1-1): DTAVSQTPKYLVTQMGNDKSIKCEQNLGHDTMYWYKQDSKKFLKIMFSYNNKELIINETVPNRFSPKSPDKAHLNLHINSLELGDSAVYFCASSQDLVGLTEAFFGQGTRLTVV.

This clonotype has at least ten counts. The chain links TRBV9 to TRBJ1-4; D gene unclear. This CDR3 contains 12 residues. Trimming removed 4 bases from V and 4 bases from J, with 5 bases in between. Germline V gene lookup returns CDR1 SGDLS and CDR2 YYNGEE. The CDR3 loop is CASSLYNEKLFF. The CDR3 coding sequence is TGTGCCAGCAGCCTTTATAATGAAAAACTGTTTTTT.

This clonotype was seen repeatedly, ten times or more. This chain joins TRBV20-1 and TRBJ1-5; D uncertain. Germline CDR1 is DFQATT and CDR2 is SNEGSKA (reference sequence). Trimming removed 2 bases from V and 5 bases from J, with 13 bases in between. The CDR3 has 14 amino acids. This CDR3 is CSARYTGRDQPQHF. The DNA of the CDR3 is TGCAGTGCTAGATATACTGGACGGGATCAGCCCCAGCATTTT.

The chain uses TRBV20-1 and TRBJ1-3; no clear D. Trimming shortened V by 0 bases and J by 4 bases, and 10 bases separated the two germline ends. Looked up from germline, CDR1 is DFQATT and CDR2 is SNEGSKA (reference sequence). This CDR3 has 14 amino acids. The CDR3 sequence is CSAREVQYGNTIYF. The CDR3 DNA reads TGCAGTGCTAGAGAAGTACAGTACGGAAACACCATATATTTT.

The chain recombines TRBV7-6 with TRBJ2-7, with 10 bases that match TRBD1. Unmatched junction bases numbered 5, after V lost 5 bases and J lost 4 bases. Germline CDR1 and CDR2: SGHVS and FNYEAQ. This CDR3 has 14 residues. CDR3 nucleotide sequence: TGTGCCAGCAGCACCGGGACAGGGGAATACGAGCAGTACTTC. This translates into CASSTGTGEYEQYF.

This clonotype was observed a few times. The chain couples TRBV5-1 to TRBJ1-3; D gene unclear. Germline V CDR1 and CDR2: SGHRS, YFSETQ. This CDR3 spans 16 amino acids. V dropped 0 bases and J dropped 0 bases, with 10 bases sitting between them. The CDR3 region has the DNA TGCGCCAGCAGCTTGGCCGGCCGGAGCTCTGGAAACACCATATATTTT. Protein sequence: CASSLAGRSSGNTIYF.

This clonotype was detected only a few times. V is TRBV2 and J is TRBJ2-2; D is undetermined. Germline CDR1 and CDR2: SNHLY and FYNNEI. The ends were cut back, 3 bases at V and 9 bases at J, with 2 bases in the middle. The CDR3 totals 10 residues. The CDR3 protein is CASSDRELFF. Written as DNA, the CDR3 is TGTGCCAGCAGTGATAGGGAGCTGTTTTTT.

J is TRBJ1-1 and V is TRBV18; D unresolved. This CDR3 spans 15 amino acids. Trimming took off 10 bases at V and 0 bases at J, with 18 bases between the two ends. Germline lookup yields CDR1 KGHSH and CDR2 LQKENI. This chain's CDR3 is CATLTLPGMNTEAFF. For the CDR3, the DNA is TGTGCCACCCTGACCCTCCCGGGGATGAACACTGAAGCTTTCTTT.

In its sample, this clonotype was seen many times. The V call is TRBV6-4, the J call TRBJ1-5, with D possibly TRBD1 on 5 matching bases. Trimming stripped 3 bases from V and 0 bases from J, with 9 bases between. CDR1 is MRHNA and CDR2 is SNTAGT in the germline V gene. The CDR3 is made up of 15 amino acids. CDR3 sequence (DNA): TGTGCCAGCAGTGAGCCAGGGAGTAGCAATCAGCCCCAGCATTTT. Residues: CASSEPGSSNQPQHF.

There are a few counts of this clonotype. V usage is TRBV12-3 or TRBV12-4 and J usage is TRBJ1-5; D is unclear. V was clipped by 5 bases and J by 0 bases, with 8 bases between them. CDR3 length: 14 residues. This chain's CDR3 is CASSELNSNQPQHF. CDR3 nucleotide sequence: TGTGCCAGCAGTGAATTAAATAGCAATCAGCCCCAGCATTTT.

This clonotype was counted only a few times. V usage is TRBV6-2 or TRBV6-3 and J usage is TRBJ1-5; D might be TRBD1 (6 bases). This CDR3 has 15 amino acids. The V end lost 8 bases, the J end lost 0 bases, and 14 bases lay between the germline ends. The germline V gene has CDR1 MNHEY and CDR2 SVGEGT. The CDR3: CASARDNGSNQPQHF. CDR3 DNA: TGTGCCAGCGCCCGGGACAACGGTAGCAATCAGCCCCAGCATTTT.

The rearrangement uses TRBV11-2 and TRBJ1-5; D is unresolved. CDR3 length: 15 residues. V was shortened by 5 bases and J by 4 bases, with 15 bases between the two germline ends. Looked up from germline, CDR1 is SGHAT and CDR2 is FQNNGV. CDR3 DNA: TGTGCCAGCAGCCCGGAGGGCGGTACAAATCAGCCCCAGCATTTT. This translates into CASSPEGGTNQPQHF.

J is TRBJ1-6 and V is TRBV4-3, with 7 nucleotides matching TRBD1. J lost 5 bases, V lost 1 base, and 2 bases had no gene match. Germline loops: CDR1 LGHNA, CDR2 YSLEER. The CDR3 covers 15 residues. For the CDR3, the DNA is TGCGCCAGCAGCCAAGCTGGACAGGATAATTCACCCCTCCACTTT. It specifies CASSQAGQDNSPLHF.

The chain employs TRBV6-5 and TRBJ2-5; D possibly corresponds to TRBD1 (6 bases). CDR3 length: 16 amino acids. Trimming took off 4 bases at V and 0 bases at J, with 15 bases between the two ends. CDR1 MNHEY and CDR2 SVGAGI come from the germline V gene. Written as DNA, the CDR3 is TGTGCCAGCAGTTCCCCGAGGTCAGGGGACCAAGAGACCCAGTACTTC. Its protein product is CASSSPRSGDQETQYF.

The V gene is TRBV14, the J gene TRBJ2-7; unclear D gene. Trimming removed 1 base from V and 2 bases from J, with 9 bases in between. The CDR3 totals 14 residues. Germline V gene data show CDR1 as SGHDN and CDR2 as FVKESK. DNA of the CDR3: TGTGCCAGCAGCCAAGCAATATTTCCCTACGAGCAGTACTTC. This encodes CASSQAIFPYEQYF.

This clonotype was counted many times. V and J are TRBV18 and TRBJ1-5; the D gene is possibly TRBD1 (6 bases). The CDR3 length is 15 residues. Trimming removed 3 bases at V and 5 bases at J, with 14 bases between. CDR1 KGHSH and CDR2 LQKENI come from the germline V gene. The CDR3 spells CASSPVGRGHQPQHF. DNA of the CDR3: TGTGCCAGCTCACCTGTGGGCAGGGGTCATCAGCCCCAGCATTTT. The whole variable domain, remainder taken from reference TRBV18 and TRBJ1-5, is NAGVMQNPRHLVRRRGQEARLRCSPMKGHSHVYWYRQLPEEGLKFMVYLQKENIIDESGMPKERFSAEFPKEGPSILRIQQVVRGDSAAYFCASSPVGRGHQPQHFGDGTRLSIL.